Below, 11 T cell receptor beta chains from the same sample are listed, as sequenced in a study of shared clonotypes between healthy human individuals. Profiled with immunoSEQ multiplex PCR; TCRdb holds only in-frame clones, not every one. The sample lists under 1 million clones, 90% to 98% occurring once. CD45RO-negative CD8 cells positively selected for CCR7 made up the naive population, which excluded terminally differentiated effector memory CD45RA+ cells. Sequences were obtained from naive CD8+ T cells sorted from blood. Source of these receptors: a man aged 25 to 45 in good health.

The chain carries TRBV2 and TRBJ2-3, with D unresolved. Germline V lookup: CDR1 SNHLY, CDR2 FYNNEI. CDR3 length: 12 amino acids. V was cut by 10 bases and J by 1 base, with 9 bases left in between. The CDR3 is CAIGQGTDTQYF. Written as DNA, the CDR3 is TGTGCCATAGGGCAGGGCACAGATACGCAGTATTTT.

J is TRBJ2-1 and V is TRBV5-1; D perhaps matches TRBD2 (6 bases). The CDR3 consists of 13 residues. The V and J ends lost 7 bases and 10 bases respectively, with 18 bases between them. Germline CDR1 is SGHRS and CDR2 is YFSETQ. CDR3 in DNA: TGCGCCAGCGCCGGGACTCCTCTTATGGAGCAGTTCTTC. This translates into CASAGTPLMEQFF.

The chain links TRBV6-4 to TRBJ2-3, with TRBD2 identical over 10 bases. Trimming removed 5 bases from V and 0 bases from J; junction bases left unmatched: 5. The CDR3 contains 16 residues. CDR1 is MRHNA and CDR2 is SNTAGT in the germline V gene. CDR3 sequence (DNA): TGTGCCAGCAGTCGTCTAGCGGGAGACAGCACAGATACGCAGTATTTT. Its translation: CASSRLAGDSTDTQYF.

V gene TRBV2 combines with J gene TRBJ2-7; 8 nucleotides align to TRBD1. The CDR3 spans 15 residues. The germline V gene has CDR1 SNHLY and CDR2 FYNNEI. The J segment lost 3 bases and the V segment lost 2 bases, leaving 6 bases of the junction unmatched. The CDR3: CASSEYRGSYYEQYF. For the CDR3, the DNA is TGTGCCAGCAGTGAATACAGGGGGTCGTACTACGAGCAGTACTTC.

The rearrangement joins TRBV11-2 to TRBJ1-5; D unresolved. Trimming took off 0 bases at V and 0 bases at J, with 6 bases between the two ends. Germline V gives CDR1 SGHAT, CDR2 FQNNGV. CDR3 size: 15 residues. CDR3 residues: CASSLDTYSNQPQHF. CDR3 DNA sequence: TGTGCCAGCAGCTTAGACACCTATAGCAATCAGCCCCAGCATTTT.

The J gene is TRBJ2-7, the V gene TRBV10-3, with D unclear. Germline-derived CDR1 and CDR2 are ENHRY and SYGVKD. The CDR3 loop spans 11 amino acids. V was clipped by 2 bases and J by 3 bases, with 2 bases between them. CDR3 in amino acids: CAISEDYEQYF. For the CDR3, the DNA is TGTGCCATCAGTGAGGACTACGAGCAGTACTTC.

This CDR3 is CASSVVSGELFF. The CDR3 DNA reads TGTGCCAGCAGCGTAGTCAGCGGGGAGCTGTTTTTT. V usage is TRBV7-6 and J usage is TRBJ2-2, with D hard to call. The CDR3 covers 12 residues. V was cut by 5 bases and J by 7 bases, with 8 bases left in between. The germline V gene has CDR1 SGHVS and CDR2 FNYEAQ.

V is TRBV19 and J is TRBJ2-5; TRBD2 might be the D (5 bases). V dropped 6 bases and J dropped 5 bases, with 19 bases sitting between them. The CDR3 spans 15 residues. Per the germline V gene, CDR1 is LNHDA and CDR2 is SQIVND (reference sequence). The CDR3 is CASSPLGLNWETQYF. The CDR3, as DNA: TGTGCCAGTAGCCCCCTAGGACTGAACTGGGAGACCCAGTACTTC.

V and J are TRBV12-5 and TRBJ2-7; TRBD1 is a possible D gene (5 bases). The germline CDR1 and CDR2 sequences are LGHNT and FRNRAP. V shed 7 bases and J shed 0 bases, with 16 bases lying between them. The CDR3 has 15 amino acids. CDR3 sequence (DNA): TGTGCTAGTGTTCTAGGGGCAACTGCCTCCTACGAGCAGTACTTC. Translated, it gives CASVLGATASYEQYF. Full variable domain (remainder filled in from reference TRBV12-5 and TRBJ2-7): DARVTQTPRHKVTEMGQEVTMRCQPILGHNTVFWYRQTMMQGLELLAYFRNRAPLDDSGMPKDRFSAEMPDATLATLKIQPSEPRDSAVYFCASVLGATASYEQYFGPGTRLTVT.

The CDR3: CASSLLGSDQFF. The CDR3 DNA reads TGTGCCAGCAGCTTGTTAGGTTCGGATCAGTTCTTC. The rearrangement uses TRBV5-4 and TRBJ2-1; D ambiguous. V lost 1 base and J lost 13, with 12 bases in between. Germline-derived CDR1 and CDR2 are SGHNT and YYREEE (reference sequence). The CDR3 sequence is 12 residues long.

The V call is TRBV2, the J call TRBJ1-2; TRBD1 matches 12 bases. This CDR3 comprises 17 residues. The germline V gene has CDR1 SNHLY and CDR2 FYNNEI. With V trimmed by 4 bases and J by 2 bases, 8 bases remained unmatched. The CDR3 DNA reads TGTGCCAGCAGTGGAGGGGACAGGGGGCTCCCCAACTATGGCTACACCTTC. This gives the protein CASSGGDRGLPNYGYTF.